This TCR beta chain was obtained from a study of CD8+ T cells in alopecia areata. cDNA serving as the sequencing template came from extracted, reverse transcribed RNA. Sequencing used immunoSEQ multiplex PCR; TCRdb keeps in-frame clones, though not all of them. This sample carries 150,000 to 200,000 clones, less than 70% of them seen once, and the ten largest clones take 11% to 15%. A word on this clone: Its antigen remains unknown.

V shed 7 bases and J 6 bases; nucleotides not matched to a gene: 12. Germline values: CDR1 MNHEY, CDR2 SMNVEV (reference sequence). There are 14 residues in the CDR3. Regarding treatment: oral pan-JAK inhibitor, 5-10 mg twice daily. The study's findings and limits: Scalp sequencing also captures normal skin's resident alphabeta T cells.

The chain recombines TRBV27 with TRBJ2-7, with 7 positions matching TRBD1. The material was CD4+ T cells sorted from blood, obtained at week 24, from a patient treated with tofacitinib. This receptor was obtained from a human donor with alopecia areata. CDR3 nucleotides: TGTGCCAGCAAACTGACAGGGATCCCGGGCGAGCAGTACTTC. It codes for CASKLTGIPGEQYF.